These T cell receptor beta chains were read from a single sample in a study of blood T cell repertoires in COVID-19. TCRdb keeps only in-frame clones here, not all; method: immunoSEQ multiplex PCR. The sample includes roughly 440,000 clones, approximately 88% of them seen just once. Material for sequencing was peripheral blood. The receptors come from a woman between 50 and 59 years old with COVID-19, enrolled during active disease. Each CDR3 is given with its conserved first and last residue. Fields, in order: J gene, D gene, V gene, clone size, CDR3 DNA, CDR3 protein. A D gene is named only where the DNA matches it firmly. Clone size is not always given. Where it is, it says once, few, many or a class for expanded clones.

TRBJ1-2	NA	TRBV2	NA	TGTGCCAGCAGTGAAGACCTCCAGGTCGGCTACACCTTC	CASSEDLQVGYTF
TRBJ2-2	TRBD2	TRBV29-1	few	TGCAGCGTTGTAGGTCTAGCGGGGCAAATTACCGGGGAGCTGTTTTTT	CSVVGLAGQITGELFF
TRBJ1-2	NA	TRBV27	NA	TGTGCCAGCAGTTTAGGGGGCTGGGATGGCTACACCTTC	CASSLGGWDGYTF
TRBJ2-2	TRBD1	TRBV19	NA	TGTGCCAGTAGTACGGGGACAGAGTACACCGGGGAGCTGTTTTTT	CASSTGTEYTGELFF
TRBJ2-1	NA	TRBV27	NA	TGTGCCAGCAGTTTATCTACAGGGAATCCCTTCTACAATGAGCAGTTCTTC	CASSLSTGNPFYNEQFF
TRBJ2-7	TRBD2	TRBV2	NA	TGTGCCAGCAGAGACCTCTCGGGAGGCGTCTTC	CASRDLSGGVF
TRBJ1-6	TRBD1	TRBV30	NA	TGTGCCTGGAAAACAGGGGGGAATTCACCCCTCCACTTT	CAWKTGGNSPLHF
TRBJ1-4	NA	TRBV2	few	TGTGCCAGCAGTGGGACTCCAGGAGCAACTAATGAAAAACTGTTTTTT	CASSGTPGATNEKLFF
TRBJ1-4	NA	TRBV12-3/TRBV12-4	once	TGTGCCAGCGGCTTAAATGAAAAACTGTTTTTT	CASGLNEKLFF
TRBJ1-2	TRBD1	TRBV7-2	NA	TGTGCCAGCAGCGAACCAGGGACAGTAGATGGCTACACCTTC	CASSEPGTVDGYTF
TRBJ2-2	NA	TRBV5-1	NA	TGCGCCAGCAGCCTCAGAAGGCGGGAAACCGGGGAGCTGTTTTTT	CASSLRRRETGELFF
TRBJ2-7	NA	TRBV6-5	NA	TGTGCCAGCAGTTACTCGCGAGGTTACGAGCAGTACTTC	CASSYSRGYEQYF
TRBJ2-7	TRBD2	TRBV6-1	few	TGTGCCAGCAGTGAAAGGACTAGGCCAACCTACGAGCAGTACTTC	CASSERTRPTYEQYF
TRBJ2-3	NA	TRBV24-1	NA	TGTGCCACCAGTGACGGAGGCCCAGATACGCAGTATTTT	CATSDGGPDTQYF
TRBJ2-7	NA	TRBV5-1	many	TGCGCCAGCAGCTTGGTTTCGGGGATGGGGGAGCAGTACTTC	CASSLVSGMGEQYF
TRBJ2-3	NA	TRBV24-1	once	TGTGCCACCAGTGCCGGACAAGCTAGCACAGATACGCAGTATTTT	CATSAGQASTDTQYF
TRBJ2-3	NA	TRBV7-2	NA	TGTGCCAGCAGCTTAGATGGCAGTGACACAGATACGCAGTATTTT	CASSLDGSDTDTQYF
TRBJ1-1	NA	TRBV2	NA	TGTGCCAGCAGTGGTGGCGGGTGGGGCACTGAAGCTTTCTTT	CASSGGGWGTEAFF
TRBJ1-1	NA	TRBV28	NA	TGTGCCAGCAGGCCGGGACACATGAACACTGAAGCTTTCTTT	CASRPGHMNTEAFF
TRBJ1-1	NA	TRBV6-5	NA	TGTGCCAGTCGAGCCGGGGGGAACACTGAAGCTTTCTTT	CASRAGGNTEAFF
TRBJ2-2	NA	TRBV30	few	TGTGCCTGGGTTGGAGGGCCCGGGGAGCTGTTTTTT	CAWVGGPGELFF
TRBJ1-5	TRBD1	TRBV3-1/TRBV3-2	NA	TGTGCCAGCAGCGTACGGACAGGGGGTCAGCCCCAGCATTTT	CASSVRTGGQPQHF
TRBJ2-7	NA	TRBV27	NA	TGTGCCAGCAGTCTAGACAGCCACTACGAGCAGTACTTC	CASSLDSHYEQYF
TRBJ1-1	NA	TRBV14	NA	TGTGCCAGCAGCCCATACAGGAACACTGAAGCTTTCTTT	CASSPYRNTEAFF
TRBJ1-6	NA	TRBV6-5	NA	TGTGCCACACTTCTCGGGGGCCGGGGGGGTTCACCCCTCCACTTT	CATLLGGRGGSPLHF
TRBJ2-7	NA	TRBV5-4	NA	TGTGCCAGCAGCTTGGAGGGGGAAACCTACGAGCAGTACTTC	CASSLEGETYEQYF
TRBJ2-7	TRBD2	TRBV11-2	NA	TGTGCCAGCAGCTTCGGGGGAGGGAGCGAGCAGTACTTC	CASSFGGGSEQYF
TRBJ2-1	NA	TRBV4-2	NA	TGTGCCAGCAGCCAAGAGGTTGCGGTTTCCTACAATGAGCAGTTCTTC	CASSQEVAVSYNEQFF
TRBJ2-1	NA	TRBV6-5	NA	TGTGCCAGCAGTCCCATGGGCGGGAATGAGCAGTTCTTC	CASSPMGGNEQFF
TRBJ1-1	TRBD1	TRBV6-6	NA	TGTGCCAGCAGTTACTCGACAGGGCATGGTGAAGCTTTCTTT	CASSYSTGHGEAFF
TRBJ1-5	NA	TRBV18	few	TGTGCCAGCCGGGTACAAAGCAATCAGCCCCAGCATTTT	CASRVQSNQPQHF
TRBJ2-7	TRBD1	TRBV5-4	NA	TGTGCCAGCAGCCCGCCGACAGGGGAGTACGAGCAGTACTTC	CASSPPTGEYEQYF
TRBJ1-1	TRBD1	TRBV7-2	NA	TGTGCCAGCAGATCCCCCGGGACAGCCGGTGAAGCTTTCTTT	CASRSPGTAGEAFF
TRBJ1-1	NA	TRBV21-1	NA	TGTGCCAGCAGCCCCCAGGGAGGGAGGGACACTGAAGCTTTCTTT	CASSPQGGRDTEAFF
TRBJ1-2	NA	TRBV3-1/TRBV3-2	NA	TGTGCCAGCAGCCGGAGAGGAGGCTACACCTTC	CASSRRGGYTF
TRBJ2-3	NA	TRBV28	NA	TGTGCCAGCAGTTCCCGGGGGGCCCCTAGCACAGATACGCAGTATTTT	CASSSRGAPSTDTQYF
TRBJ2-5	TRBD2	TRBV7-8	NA	TGTGCCAGCAGCCGCCGTGTAGCGGGAGTACAAGAGACCCAGTACTTC	CASSRRVAGVQETQYF
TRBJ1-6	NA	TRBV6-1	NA	TGTGCCAGCAGTGACAGGTTAATCAATTCACCCCTCCACTTT	CASSDRLINSPLHF
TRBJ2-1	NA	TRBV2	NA	TGTGCCAGCGGGTCAGGCAATGAGCAGTTCTTC	CASGSGNEQFF
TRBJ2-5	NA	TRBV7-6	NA	TGTGCCAGCAGCTCAAATAGTTTTGGTCTGTGGGAGACCCAGTACTTC	CASSSNSFGLWETQYF
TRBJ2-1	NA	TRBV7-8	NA	TGTGCCAGCAGCCTAAGGGGAGGCGATGAGCAGTTCTTC	CASSLRGGDEQFF
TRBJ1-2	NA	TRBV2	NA	TGTGCCAGCAAGACTCAAACGGGGGATACAAGGGGCTACACCTTC	CASKTQTGDTRGYTF
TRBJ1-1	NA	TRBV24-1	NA	TGTGCCACCAGTGATTTTAGAGGGGAAGCTTTCTTT	CATSDFRGEAFF
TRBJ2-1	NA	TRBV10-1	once	TGCGCCAGCAGTTCCCGACTGTACAATGAGCAGTTCTTC	CASSSRLYNEQFF
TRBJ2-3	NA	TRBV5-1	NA	TGCGCCAGCAGCTTGAGTGTAGGCACAGATACGCAGTATTTT	CASSLSVGTDTQYF
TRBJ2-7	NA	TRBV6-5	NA	TGTGCCAGCAGCTCATACCGGGACACCTCCTACGAGCAGTACTTC	CASSSYRDTSYEQYF
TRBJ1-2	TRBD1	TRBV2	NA	TGTGCCAGCAGGTTAATGTCGGGACAGGGATATGGCTACACCTTC	CASRLMSGQGYGYTF
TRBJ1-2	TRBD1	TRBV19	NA	TGTGCCAGTGTGGATCGGGACAGGGGGCATGGCTACACCTTC	CASVDRDRGHGYTF
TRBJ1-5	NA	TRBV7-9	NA	TGTGCCAGCAGCTCCTCGGACAGCTTCAATCAGCCCCAGCATTTT	CASSSSDSFNQPQHF
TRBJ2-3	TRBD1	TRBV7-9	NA	TGTGCCAGCAGCTTATCGACAGGGGATACGCAGTATTTT	CASSLSTGDTQYF
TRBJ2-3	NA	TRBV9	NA	TGTGCCAGCAGCGCAAGCCTACAGGAGCCCTCCACAGATACGCAGTATTTT	CASSASLQEPSTDTQYF
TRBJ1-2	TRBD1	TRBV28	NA	TGTGCCAGCAGTTTTAGGGGGCTCTCCTATGGCTACACCTTC	CASSFRGLSYGYTF
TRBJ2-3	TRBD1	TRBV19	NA	TGTGCCAGTAGTATAGGTGGGACAGGGAGGTACGATACGCAGTATTTT	CASSIGGTGRYDTQYF
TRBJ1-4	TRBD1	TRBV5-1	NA	TGCGCCAGCAGCCCAATAGGGGGACAGGGACGGATTTTT	CASSPIGGQGRIF
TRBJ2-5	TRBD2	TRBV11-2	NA	TGTGCCAGCAGCTTGAATCGGGGAGGGTTCGAGACCCAGTACTTC	CASSLNRGGFETQYF